Below are 12 T cell receptor beta chains sequenced from a single sample in a study of control samples from healthy donors and cancer patients. Produced via immunoSEQ multiplex PCR; TCRdb's table is partial and in-frame only. This repertoire shows roughly 100,000 clones, roughly 91% found once; its top ten account for approximately 8.3%. Sequenced: blood. Source of these receptors: a man aged 25-40 years in good health.

This chain connects TRBV7-6 to TRBJ1-2; no clear D gene. CDR1 is SGHVS, CDR2 FNYEAQ, per germline. V lost 1 base and J 8 bases, leaving 11 bases between the germline ends. The CDR3 sequence is 13 residues long. The CDR3 DNA reads TGTGCCAGCAGCTTAGGAAATATAGGGGGCTACACCTTC. It encodes CASSLGNIGGYTF.

V is TRBV21-1 and J is TRBJ1-6; the D call of TRBD1 is as the table states it, not checked on the DNA. TRBV21-1 counts as a pseudogene. The CDR3 totals 17 residues. The CDR3 spells CASSKPRMGQGASPLHF. For the CDR3, the DNA is TGTGCCAGCAGCAAACCGCGCATGGGACAGGGGGCTTCACCCCTCCACTTT.

This rearrangement joins TRBV15 to TRBJ2-3, with D possibly TRBD2 on 5 matching bases. The germline gives CDR1 LNHNV, CDR2 YYDKDF (reference sequence). Trimming shortened V by 2 bases and J by 0 bases, and 12 bases separated the two germline ends. CDR3 length equals 16 residues. The CDR3 loop reads CATSRLKAVSTDTQYF. CDR3 nucleotide sequence: TGTGCCACCAGCAGACTAAAAGCGGTTAGCACAGATACGCAGTATTTT.

In its sample, this clone was seen a few times. This chain joins TRBV18 and TRBJ1-4; 7 bases are a match to TRBD1. Looked up from germline, CDR1 is KGHSH and CDR2 is LQKENI. V was pared by 3 bases and J by 6 bases, with 16 bases of the junction left unmatched. The CDR3 loop spans 18 amino acids. Here the CDR3 reads CASSPAGGILVGDEKLFF. CDR3 in DNA: TGTGCCAGCTCACCCGCAGGGGGGATTTTGGTTGGTGATGAAAAACTGTTTTTT.

This chain connects TRBV12-3 or TRBV12-4 to TRBJ1-1, with 9 bases that match TRBD1. The CDR3 contains 13 residues. V shed 7 bases and J 5 bases; nucleotides not matched to a gene: 5. CDR3 nucleotides: TGTGCCAGCACTCACAGGGGGCGGACTGAAGCTTTCTTT. Its protein product is CASTHRGRTEAFF.

This clone appeared once. The chain uses TRBV10-3 and TRBJ1-4; no clear D. This CDR3 is 14 amino acids long. The germline V gene encodes CDR1 ENHRY and CDR2 SYGVKD. V was clipped by 10 bases and J by 0 bases, with 12 bases between them. For the CDR3, the DNA is TGTGCCACCCGTCCAGCTGCAACTAATGAAAAACTGTTTTTT. This codes for CATRPAATNEKLFF.

The sample holds a few counts of this clone. The chain recombines TRBV6-1 with TRBJ2-3; possible D gene TRBD2, 5 bases. Germline-derived CDR1 and CDR2 are MNHNS and SASEGT. V was shortened by 2 bases and J by 0 bases, with 9 bases between the two germline ends. The length of the CDR3 is 15 residues. The CDR3 DNA reads as TGTGCCAGCAGTGAACGGGAATATAGCACAGATACGCAGTATTTT. This translates into CASSEREYSTDTQYF.

The V call is TRBV7-9, the J call TRBJ1-1, with D hard to call. Trimming pared 2 bases from V and 5 bases from J, leaving 12 bases between. There are 14 residues in the CDR3. Germline-derived CDR1 and CDR2 are SEHNR and FQNEAQ (reference sequence). In DNA form, the CDR3 reads TGTGCCAGCAGCTTAACGGGCGGAAGGACTGAAGCTTTCTTT. Its translation is CASSLTGGRTEAFF.

This chain joins TRBV6-2 or TRBV6-3 and TRBJ1-6; 7 nucleotides agree with TRBD1. Germline V lookup: CDR1 MNHEY, CDR2 SVGEGT. With V trimmed by 5 bases and J by 8 bases, 9 bases remained unmatched. The CDR3 covers 15 residues. In DNA form, the CDR3 reads TGTGCCAGCAGTCGGAGACAGGGTAGGGATTCACCCCTCCACTTT. Amino acid sequence: CASSRRQGRDSPLHF.

The chain carries TRBV27 and TRBJ1-4; tentative D call: TRBD1 (5 bases). CDR3 length equals 16 residues. Trimming cost V 6 bases and J 5 bases, with 19 bases left between them. The germline V gene encodes CDR1 MNHEY and CDR2 SMNVEV (reference sequence). CDR3 DNA: TGTGCCAGCAGACCCACCACGGGGGAGGTAAATGAAAAACTGTTTTTT. Translation gives CASRPTTGEVNEKLFF.

This chain uses TRBV7-9 with TRBJ2-3; 13 bases fit TRBD2. The CDR3 sequence is 15 residues long. Germline V gives CDR1 SEHNR, CDR2 FQNEAQ (reference sequence). J was trimmed by 0 bases and V by 6 bases; bases with no gene match: 0. CDR3 in amino acids: CASRLAGGSTDTQYF. As DNA, the CDR3 is TGTGCCAGCAGACTAGCGGGGGGGAGCACAGATACGCAGTATTTT.

The rearrangement joins TRBV19 to TRBJ2-3; D is possibly TRBD2 (5 bases). CDR1 is LNHDA and CDR2 is SQIVND in the germline V gene (reference sequence). V lost 2 bases and J 2 bases, leaving 14 bases between the germline ends. This CDR3 region has 16 residues. CDR3 DNA: TGTGCCAGTAGTATATTGGGAGCGGAACTCACAGATACGCAGTATTTT. Translation gives CASSILGAELTDTQYF.